These 11 T cell receptor beta chains came from one sample sequenced in a study of sequential checkpoint blockade in melanoma. The repertoire was sequenced with immunoSEQ multiplex PCR; TCRdb's copy has only in-frame clones and lacks some. The data contain about 17,000 clones, about two thirds of them seen just once; the ten biggest clones take up approximately 20%. Treatment noted: randomized to nivolumab then ipilimumab (arm A) or the reverse (arm B). The sample in question was CD8+ T cells sorted from blood (inferred from file names), obtained from a patient given nivolumab and ipilimumab in sequence. These TCRs come from a human donor with melanoma.

This clone has only one observation. The chain links TRBV13 to TRBJ1-2; weak D call: TRBD1 (5 bases). Trimming removed 5 bases at V and 5 bases at J, with 27 bases between. From germline, CDR1 is PRHDT and CDR2 FYEKMQ (reference sequence). The CDR3 covers 18 residues. The CDR3 loop is CASSQGFLSLGSYYGYTF. The CDR3 region has the DNA TGTGCCAGCAGCCAGGGCTTCCTGTCCCTCGGGTCTTATTATGGCTACACCTTC.

The V call is TRBV7-8, the J call TRBJ2-1, with D uncertain. The CDR3 has 14 amino acids. CDR1 and CDR2 from the germline V gene are SGHVS and FQNEAQ. Trimming took off 0 bases at V and 10 bases at J, with 13 bases between the two ends. Here the CDR3 DNA reads TGTGCCAGCAGCTTAGCGTATACGGAGATAGAGCAGTTCTTC. It encodes CASSLAYTEIEQFF.

The chain has TRBV6-1 and TRBJ1-5, with TRBD1 as a possible D gene (5 bases). This CDR3 is 14 amino acids long. The germline CDR1 and CDR2 sequences are MNHNS and SASEGT. V lost 7 bases and J lost 2, with 12 bases in between. CDR3 amino acids: CASIDRRGNQPQHF. The CDR3 coding sequence is TGTGCCAGCATAGACAGAAGGGGCAATCAGCCCCAGCATTTT.

CDR3 in amino acids: CASSEYGEQYF. In nucleotides, the CDR3 is TGTGCCAGCAGTGAATACGGCGAGCAGTACTTC. The rearrangement joins TRBV25-1 to TRBJ2-7; no clear D gene. Germline V gene lookup returns CDR1 MGHDK and CDR2 SYGVNS. Trimming removed 0 bases from V and 6 bases from J, with 3 bases in between. The CDR3 runs 11 residues.

This clone is judged medium-sized. J is TRBJ1-4 and V is TRBV28; D is undetermined. Germline loops: CDR1 MDHEN, CDR2 SYDVKM. The CDR3 extends over 14 amino acids. The V gene lost 7 bases and the J gene lost 8 bases, with 17 bases spanning the gap. The CDR3 reads CASTPTPFGEKLFF. CDR3 sequence (DNA): TGTGCCAGCACCCCGACCCCCTTCGGGGAAAAACTGTTTTTT.

The gene calls are TRBV27 and TRBJ1-5; 8 nucleotides line up with TRBD1. The CDR3 runs to 13 residues. Germline-derived CDR1 and CDR2 are MNHEY and SMNVEV (reference sequence). The J segment lost 4 bases and the V segment lost 6 bases, leaving 2 bases of the junction unmatched. This CDR3 reads CASRQGGNQPQHF. CDR3 nucleotides: TGTGCCAGCAGACAGGGGGGGAATCAGCCCCAGCATTTT.

The chain couples TRBV11-2 to TRBJ1-1; D remains ambiguous. The germline gives CDR1 SGHAT, CDR2 FQNNGV. Trimming left V 1 base short and J 4 bases short, with 7 bases between. This CDR3 comprises 13 residues. CDR3 DNA sequence: TGTGCCAGCAGCTTAGGGGCCATCACTGAAGCTTTCTTT. This gives the protein CASSLGAITEAFF.

The genes are TRBV7-9 and TRBJ2-3; 10 bases match TRBD2. Germline loops: CDR1 SEHNR, CDR2 FQNEAQ (reference sequence). This CDR3 spans 16 amino acids. With V trimmed by 3 bases and J by 4 bases, 7 bases remained unmatched. The CDR3 protein is CASSFQRGGRADTQYF. CDR3 DNA sequence: TGTGCCAGCAGCTTCCAGCGGGGGGGCCGGGCAGATACGCAGTATTTT. The full variable domain, with the rest looked up from reference TRBV7-9 and TRBJ2-3, is DTGVSQNPRHKITKRGQNVTFRCDPISEHNRLYWYRQTLGQGPEFLTYFQNEAQLEKSRLLSDRFSAERPKGSFSTLEIQRTEQGDSAMYLCASSFQRGGRADTQYFGPGTRLTVL.

V and J are TRBV7-9 and TRBJ2-7, with a tentative D call TRBD2 (5 bases). Looked up from germline, CDR1 is SEHNR and CDR2 is FQNEAQ (reference sequence). The CDR3 has 14 amino acids. V was clipped by 1 base and J by 1 base, with 8 bases between them. The CDR3 protein is CASSLVAGSYEQYF. CDR3 nucleotide sequence: TGTGCCAGCAGCTTAGTGGCGGGTTCCTACGAGCAGTACTTC.

This clone was detected a few times. The chain is built from TRBV28 and TRBJ1-2; D perhaps matches TRBD1 (6 bases). The CDR3 runs to 17 residues. V gave up 7 bases and J gave up 0 bases, with 21 bases separating them. Germline V lookup: CDR1 MDHEN, CDR2 SYDVKM. This CDR3 is CASTSMTGDLSNYGYTF. Here the CDR3 DNA reads TGTGCCAGCACTTCTATGACAGGTGATCTCTCTAACTATGGCTACACCTTC.

The chain uses TRBV4-1 and TRBJ2-3; unclear D gene. V was cut by 0 bases and J by 3 bases, with 7 bases left in between. The CDR3 spans 14 residues. Germline CDR1 and CDR2: MGHRA and YSYEKL. In nucleotides, the CDR3 is TGCGCCAGCAGCCAAGATCTGAGGACAGATACGCAGTATTTT. Amino acids: CASSQDLRTDTQYF.